Below, 26 T cell receptor beta chains from the same sample are listed, as sequenced in a study of T-cell memory formation after mild COVID-19. MiXCR was run by TCRdb on the 5' RACE reads, yielding one entry per CDR3 protein. Among fewer than 350,000 distinct CDR3 sequences listed, more than 15% were seen once. Source material: PBMCs or a T cell subset sorted from them (not recorded which). All receptors derive from a man between 18 and 29 years old who had mild COVID-19 (a few samples of this study predate the infection). Cell type and time point are not known.

The CDR3 sequence is CASSDQGAAETQYF. The CDR3 nucleotides read TGCGCCAGCAGCGACCAGGGGGCCGCGGAGACCCAGTACTTC. This rearrangement joins TRBV5-1 to TRBJ2-5; 8 bases map to TRBD1. The V segment lost 4 bases and the J segment 5 bases; nucleotides outside the gene matches: 7. Per germline, CDR1 SGHRS and CDR2 YFSETQ. The CDR3 has 14 residues.

The table lists this clonotype with a few counts. The genes are TRBV4-3 and TRBJ2-3; the D gene is possibly TRBD1 (5 bases). This CDR3 is built from 15 residues. Per germline, CDR1 LGHNA and CDR2 YSLEER. The germline V and J ends were trimmed by 4 bases and 4 bases, with 15 bases remaining between them. The CDR3, as DNA: TGCGCCAGCAGCCCGATGAGCAGGGTTTCAGATACGCAGTATTTT. Translation: CASSPMSRVSDTQYF.

This clonotype was counted between two and nine times. The chain carries TRBV6-6 and TRBJ2-7; TRBD1 or TRBD2 may be the D gene (8 bases each). CDR1 and CDR2 (germline): MNHNY, SVGAGI (reference sequence). The CDR3 is 17 amino acids. V lost 6 bases and J lost 5, with 26 bases in between. The DNA for the CDR3 is TGTGCCAGCAGGCTCCGGGGGGGACAGGTTAGATTCGACGAGCAGTACTTC. It encodes CASRLRGGQVRFDEQYF.

This clonotype came up a few times. This chain uses TRBV29-1 with TRBJ1-2; D is ambiguous. V dropped 3 bases and J dropped 0 bases, with 5 bases sitting between them. Germline CDR1 reads SQVTM; CDR2 reads ANQGSEA. The CDR3 is made up of 12 amino acids. CDR3 in DNA: TGCAGCGTTGAGGCCGCTAACTATGGCTACACCTTC. Translation gives CSVEAANYGYTF.

The rearrangement links TRBV6-2 or TRBV6-3 to TRBJ2-5, with 7 bases lining up with TRBD2. With V trimmed by 6 bases and J by 4 bases, 8 bases remained unmatched. Germline assignment: CDR1 MNHEY and CDR2 SVGEGT. The CDR3 totals 14 residues. This CDR3 is CASRAPGLVETQYF. In nucleotides, the CDR3 is TGTGCCAGCAGGGCCCCCGGACTAGTAGAGACCCAGTACTTC.

This clonotype was found a few times. The chain employs TRBV12-3 or TRBV12-4 and TRBJ2-3; D uncertain. CDR3 length: 14 residues. The ends were cut back, 5 bases at V and 9 bases at J, with 18 bases in the middle. The CDR3 region has the DNA TGTGCCAGCAGTCCGACCTCTAGGCTTGTAACGCAGTATTTT. Its protein is CASSPTSRLVTQYF.

This clonotype was seen a handful of times. This chain links TRBV7-2 with TRBJ2-5; 7 nucleotides line up with TRBD2. CDR1 is SGHTA, CDR2 FQGNSA, per germline. The CDR3 is 16 amino acids. J lost 5 bases, V lost 1 base, and 10 bases had no gene match. CDR3 residues: CASSLVSSGVVETQYF. The CDR3 nucleotides are TGTGCCAGCAGCTTAGTTTCCAGCGGGGTAGTTGAGACCCAGTACTTC.

This clonotype was recorded many times. This chain uses TRBV7-9 with TRBJ2-3, with unresolved D. Per the germline V gene, CDR1 is SEHNR and CDR2 is FQNEAQ (reference sequence). Trimming stripped 3 bases from V and 6 bases from J, with 1 base between. The CDR3 is made up of 10 amino acids. The CDR3 DNA follows: TGTGCCAGCAGCTTTGATACGCAGTATTTT. Translation: CASSFDTQYF.

This chain connects TRBV12-3 or TRBV12-4 to TRBJ2-6; D may be TRBD1 (5 bases). V lost 5 bases and J 2 bases, leaving 13 bases between the germline ends. The CDR3 length is 16 residues. The CDR3 DNA sequence: TGTGCCAGCAGTGCCAGACAGAAAGCTGGGGCCAACGTCCTGACTTTC. It specifies CASSARQKAGANVLTF.

J is TRBJ2-5 and V is TRBV12-3 or TRBV12-4, with 9 bases matching TRBD2. The length of the CDR3 is 15 residues. Unmatched junction bases numbered 8, after V lost 8 bases and J lost 1 base. CDR3 residues: CASLAGDVSQETQYF. CDR3 sequence (DNA): TGTGCCAGCTTAGCGGGGGACGTGTCCCAAGAGACCCAGTACTTC.

The chain uses TRBV29-1 and TRBJ1-3; no clear D gene. The length of the CDR3 is 14 residues. Germline CDR1 reads SQVTM; CDR2 reads ANQGSEA. The germline V and J ends were trimmed by 0 bases and 4 bases, with 10 bases remaining between them. CDR3 in amino acids: CSVEDQGLGNTIYF. CDR3 in DNA: TGCAGCGTTGAAGATCAAGGACTCGGAAACACCATATATTTT.

The table lists this clonotype with a few counts. This chain links TRBV3-1 with TRBJ1-2; D is unresolved. V dropped 4 bases and J dropped 4 bases, with 10 bases sitting between them. Germline values: CDR1 LGHDT, CDR2 YNNKEL (reference sequence). The CDR3 runs to 13 residues. This chain's CDR3 is CASSPRRSYGYTF. In DNA, the CDR3 is TGTGCCAGCAGCCCCAGGAGGTCCTATGGCTACACCTTC.

This clonotype was seen a few times. The chain joins TRBV24-1 to TRBJ1-1; TRBD1 matches at 7 bases. Germline assignment: CDR1 KGHDR and CDR2 SFDVKD. With 5 bases clipped from V and 9 bases from J, the junction kept 5 bases outside the gene matches. The CDR3 length is 12 residues. This chain's CDR3 is CATSASDRKAFF. The CDR3 DNA reads TGTGCCACCAGTGCCTCGGACAGGAAAGCTTTCTTT.

The rearrangement links TRBV9 to TRBJ2-2; 10 bases line up with TRBD2. V was clipped by 0 bases and J by 8 bases; unmatched bases: 7. Germline CDR1 is SGDLS and CDR2 is YYNGEE. The CDR3 covers 16 residues. CDR3 protein: CASSVGSGGAQGELFF. For the CDR3, the DNA is TGTGCCAGCAGCGTAGGAAGCGGGGGGGCCCAAGGGGAGCTGTTTTTT.

This clonotype was observed a handful of times. The J gene is TRBJ2-1, the V gene TRBV10-3, with D possibly being TRBD2 (6 bases). The ends were cut back, 6 bases at V and 9 bases at J, with 15 bases in the middle. Germline CDR1 and CDR2: ENHRY and SYGVKD. The CDR3 covers 13 residues. The CDR3 is CAIRTPLASEQFF. The CDR3 DNA is TGTGCCATCAGGACCCCACTAGCCAGTGAGCAGTTCTTC.

This clonotype was counted only a few times. The V gene is TRBV20-1, the J gene TRBJ2-5, with D unresolved. Per germline, CDR1 DFQATT and CDR2 SNEGSKA (reference sequence). The V end lost 5 bases, the J end lost 0 bases, and 10 bases lay between the germline ends. CDR3 length: 13 residues. CDR3 protein: CSAPKGYQETQYF. The CDR3 nucleotides read TGCAGTGCTCCAAAGGGCTACCAAGAGACCCAGTACTTC.

This chain joins TRBV24-1 and TRBJ2-1; 9 bases are shared with TRBD1. This CDR3 region has 17 residues. With V trimmed by 0 bases and J by 5 bases, 7 bases remained unmatched. Germline CDR1 and CDR2: KGHDR and SFDVKD. The CDR3 spells CATSDLPPGQGNNEQFF. DNA of the CDR3: TGTGCCACCAGTGATTTGCCACCCGGACAGGGGAACAATGAGCAGTTCTTC.

This rearrangement joins TRBV24-1 to TRBJ2-2; D remains unclear. CDR3 length: 13 residues. CDR1 is KGHDR and CDR2 is SFDVKD in the germline V gene. V gave up 4 bases and J gave up 3 bases, with 5 bases separating them. The CDR3 sequence is CATSDPYTGELFF. The CDR3, as DNA: TGTGCCACCAGTGACCCGTACACCGGGGAGCTGTTTTTT.

The genes are TRBV4-3 and TRBJ2-2; tentatively, D is TRBD1 (6 bases). The CDR3 sequence is 17 residues long. Germline V lookup: CDR1 LGHNA, CDR2 YSLEER. Trimming cost V 1 base and J 7 bases, with 19 bases left between them. The CDR3 loop is CASSQALGAPRNGELFF. In DNA form, the CDR3 reads TGCGCCAGCAGCCAAGCGCTGGGGGCGCCGCGAAACGGGGAGCTGTTTTTT.

In its sample, this clonotype was seen a few times. The chain combines TRBV29-1 with TRBJ2-7, with D possibly being TRBD1 (5 bases). CDR1 and CDR2 (germline): SQVTM, ANQGSEA. This CDR3 has 13 amino acids. Trimming removed 6 bases at V and 1 base at J, with 13 bases between. As DNA, the CDR3 is TGCAGCGTAGTGTGGGGCAGGTCCTACGAGCAGTACTTC. Its protein product is CSVVWGRSYEQYF.

V and J are TRBV14 and TRBJ2-1; possible D gene TRBD2, 5 bases. This CDR3 has 15 residues. Trimming took 10 bases from V and 1 from J, leaving 17 bases between them. Per the germline V gene, CDR1 is SGHDN and CDR2 is FVKESK. Written as DNA, the CDR3 is TGTGCCACCTCAAGCGGCCGGGGTTCCTACAATGAGCAGTTCTTC. Its translation is CATSSGRGSYNEQFF. Full variable domain (remainder filled in from reference TRBV14 and TRBJ2-1): EAGVTQFPSHSVIEKGQTVTLRCDPISGHDNLYWYRRVMGKEIKFLLHFVKESKQDESGMPNNRFLAERTGGTYSTLKVQPAELEDSGVYFCATSSGRGSYNEQFFGPGTRLTVL.

The table lists this clonotype with a few counts. The chain uses TRBV28 and TRBJ2-2, with D perhaps matching TRBD1 (5 bases). CDR1 MDHEN and CDR2 SYDVKM come from the germline V gene. With 2 bases removed from V and 5 bases from J, the gap between germline ends came to 9 bases. There are 14 residues in the CDR3. The CDR3 bases are TGTGCCAGCAGTTTAGCAGGGTGGACCGGGGAGCTGTTTTTT. Translation: CASSLAGWTGELFF.

This clonotype has a handful of counts. This rearrangement joins TRBV7-6 to TRBJ2-2; the match to TRBD2 covers 15 bases. Looked up from germline, CDR1 is SGHVS and CDR2 is FNYEAQ. Trimming at V came to 4 bases and at J to 11 bases, leaving 5 bases not matched to a gene. This CDR3 contains 15 residues. The DNA for the CDR3 is TGTGCCAGCAGCTACGGGACTAGCGGGGGGATAGAGCTGTTTTTT. Translating it yields CASSYGTSGGIELFF.

This clonotype was seen only a few times. This chain uses TRBV6-2 or TRBV6-3 with TRBJ1-1; D unclear. V lost 5 bases to trimming and J lost 8 bases, with 12 bases between them. From germline, CDR1 is MNHEY and CDR2 SVGEGT. The CDR3 has 12 amino acids. CDR3 DNA sequence: TGTGCCAGCAGTATAACTAAGACCGAAGCTTTCTTT. Amino acid sequence: CASSITKTEAFF.

The gene calls are TRBV29-1 and TRBJ2-1; 7 nucleotides agree with TRBD1. V shed 7 bases and J 5 bases; nucleotides not matched to a gene: 8. This CDR3 has 13 amino acids. The germline V gene has CDR1 SQVTM and CDR2 ANQGSEA. In nucleotides, the CDR3 is TGCAGCGAGTCACAGGGGTGGGACAATGAGCAGTTCTTC. Amino acids: CSESQGWDNEQFF.

This clonotype was seen at least ten times. The chain uses TRBV7-9 and TRBJ2-1, with D possibly matching TRBD1 (5 bases). The CDR3 covers 12 residues. Trimming took 1 base from V and 7 from J, leaving 5 bases between them. The germline V gene encodes CDR1 SEHNR and CDR2 FQNEAQ (reference sequence). The CDR3 region has the DNA TGTGCCAGCAGCTTAGACAGGAATGAGCAGTTCTTC. Its protein is CASSLDRNEQFF.